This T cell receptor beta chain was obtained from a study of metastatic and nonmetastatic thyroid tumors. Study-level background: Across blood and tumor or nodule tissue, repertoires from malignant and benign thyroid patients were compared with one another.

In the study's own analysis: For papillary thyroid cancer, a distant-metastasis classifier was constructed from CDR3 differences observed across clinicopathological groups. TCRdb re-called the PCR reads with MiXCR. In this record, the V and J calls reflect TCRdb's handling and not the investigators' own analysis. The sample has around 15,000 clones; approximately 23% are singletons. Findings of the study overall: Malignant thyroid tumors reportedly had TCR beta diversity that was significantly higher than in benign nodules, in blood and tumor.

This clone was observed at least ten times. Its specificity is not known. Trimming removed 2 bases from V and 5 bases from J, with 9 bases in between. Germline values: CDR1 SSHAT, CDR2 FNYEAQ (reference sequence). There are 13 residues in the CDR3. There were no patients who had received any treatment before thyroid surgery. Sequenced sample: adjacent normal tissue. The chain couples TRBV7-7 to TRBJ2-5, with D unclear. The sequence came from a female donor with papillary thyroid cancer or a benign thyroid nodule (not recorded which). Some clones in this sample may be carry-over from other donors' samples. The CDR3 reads CASSLSRKETQYF. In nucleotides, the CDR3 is TGTGCCAGCAGCTTAAGTAGAAAGGAGACCCAGTACTTC.